This T cell receptor beta chain was captured by sequencing in a study of identical twins. Whole-study findings and limits: The study reached conclusions through statistical analysis that was cross-sectional, not following the same donors.

Germline CDR1 reads MNHEY; CDR2 reads SMNVEV (reference sequence). The CDR3 totals 13 residues. Between the trimmed V and J ends, which lost 4 bases and 0 bases, there was a span of 4 bases. MiXCR, run by TCRdb on the 5' RACE reads, gives a single entry per CDR3 protein. The sample records about 240,000 distinct CDR3 sequences, about 10% being singletons. This clonotype was observed many times. Its matching antigen is unknown. This rearrangement joins TRBV27 to TRBJ1-5; unclear D gene. This receptor was obtained from a man aged 45-60 years in good health. Source material: memory T cells sorted from blood. As DNA, the CDR3 is TGTGCCAGCAGTTATTATAGCAATCAGCCCCAGCATTTT. Translating it yields CASSYYSNQPQHF.